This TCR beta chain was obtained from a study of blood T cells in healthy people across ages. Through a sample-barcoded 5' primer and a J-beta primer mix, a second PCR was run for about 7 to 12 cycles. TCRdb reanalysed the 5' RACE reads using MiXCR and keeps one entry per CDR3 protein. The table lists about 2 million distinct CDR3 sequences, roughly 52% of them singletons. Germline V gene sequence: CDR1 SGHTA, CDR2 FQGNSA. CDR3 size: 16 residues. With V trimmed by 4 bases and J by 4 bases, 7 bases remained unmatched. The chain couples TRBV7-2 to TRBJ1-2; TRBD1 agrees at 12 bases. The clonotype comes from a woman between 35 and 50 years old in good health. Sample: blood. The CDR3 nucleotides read TGTGCCAGCAGCTCCGGGACAGGGGGCAAGAGCTATGGCTACACCTTC. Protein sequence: CASSSGTGGKSYGYTF.